The rows below give T cell receptor beta chains drawn from one sample of a study of T-cell memory formation after mild COVID-19. TCRdb re-analysed the 5' RACE reads in MiXCR, keeping a single row per CDR3 protein. The sample comprises approximately 340,000 distinct CDR3 sequences, 10% to 15% of which are singletons, and roughly 23% rests with the top ten. Sequenced input: PBMCs or a T cell subset sorted from them (not recorded which). The receptors shown here come from a man aged 18 to 30 who had mild COVID-19 (a few samples of this study predate the infection). Cell type and time point are not known. Both conserved end residues are part of each CDR3. D genes are given only for firm matches. Only part of the rows carry a size: once, few, many, or a class if the clone is expanded.

-	-	TRBV6-5	TRBJ2-2	CASSGANTGELFF	TGTGCCAGCAGCGGGGCGAACACCGGGGAGCTGTTTTTT
few	TRBD2	TRBV7-2	TRBJ2-2	CASRTGGATGELFF	TGTGCCAGCAGGACGGGGGGGGCCACCGGGGAGCTGTTTTTT
-	-	TRBV7-9	TRBJ1-1	CASSFPLSATEAFF	TGTGCCAGCAGCTTTCCCCTGTCGGCCACTGAAGCTTTCTTT
many	-	TRBV29-1	TRBJ1-3	CSVADPGQGNTIYF	TGCAGCGTTGCAGACCCAGGGCAAGGAAACACCATATATTTT
few	-	TRBV30	TRBJ2-7	CAWSVSGYEQYF	TGTGCCTGGAGTGTATCTGGGTACGAGCAGTACTTC
many	TRBD1	TRBV5-1	TRBJ2-6	CASRTGGSGANVLTF	TGCGCCAGCAGGACAGGGGGCAGTGGGGCCAACGTCCTGACTTTC
-	-	TRBV6-6	TRBJ1-5	CASRGLRGPSNQPQHF	TGTGCCAGCAGAGGGCTCAGGGGACCTAGCAATCAGCCCCAGCATTTT
few	-	TRBV18	TRBJ2-2	CASSPPRGGTGELFF	TGTGCCAGCTCACCCCCCAGGGGCGGCACCGGGGAGCTGTTTTTT
-	TRBD2	TRBV6-1	TRBJ2-1	CASPKGRGGLDEQFF	TGTGCCAGCCCGAAGGGGCGGGGGGGCCTCGATGAGCAGTTCTTC
-	TRBD2	TRBV7-2	TRBJ2-3	CASSLGGLAGDTQYF	TGTGCCAGCAGCTTAGGGGGACTAGCGGGGGATACGCAGTATTTT
-	-	TRBV7-2	TRBJ1-2	CASSLVGTLINYGYTF	TGTGCCAGCAGCTTAGTAGGCACACTGATAAACTATGGCTACACCTTC
few	-	TRBV6-5	TRBJ1-1	CASSPRGGLRTEAFF	TGTGCCAGCAGTCCACGTGGGGGGCTACGCACTGAAGCTTTCTTT
few	-	TRBV12-3/TRBV12-4	TRBJ1-3	CASSNGQSSGNTIYF	TGTGCCAGCAGTAACGGACAGAGCTCTGGAAACACCATATATTTT
many	TRBD1	TRBV5-1	TRBJ1-6	CASSAGRQGYSPLHF	TGCGCCAGCAGCGCGGGTCGACAGGGATATTCACCCCTCCACTTT
few	-	TRBV5-1	TRBJ2-4	CASREGGEGDIQYF	TGCGCCAGCAGGGAAGGCGGGGAGGGGGACATTCAGTACTTC
-	TRBD1	TRBV5-4	TRBJ1-1	CASSWTGVAGAFF	TGTGCCAGCAGCTGGACAGGTGTCGCCGGAGCTTTCTTT
few	TRBD1	TRBV27	TRBJ1-5	CASSRTGGHGNQPQHF	TGTGCCAGCAGTCGTACAGGGGGCCATGGCAATCAGCCCCAGCATTTT